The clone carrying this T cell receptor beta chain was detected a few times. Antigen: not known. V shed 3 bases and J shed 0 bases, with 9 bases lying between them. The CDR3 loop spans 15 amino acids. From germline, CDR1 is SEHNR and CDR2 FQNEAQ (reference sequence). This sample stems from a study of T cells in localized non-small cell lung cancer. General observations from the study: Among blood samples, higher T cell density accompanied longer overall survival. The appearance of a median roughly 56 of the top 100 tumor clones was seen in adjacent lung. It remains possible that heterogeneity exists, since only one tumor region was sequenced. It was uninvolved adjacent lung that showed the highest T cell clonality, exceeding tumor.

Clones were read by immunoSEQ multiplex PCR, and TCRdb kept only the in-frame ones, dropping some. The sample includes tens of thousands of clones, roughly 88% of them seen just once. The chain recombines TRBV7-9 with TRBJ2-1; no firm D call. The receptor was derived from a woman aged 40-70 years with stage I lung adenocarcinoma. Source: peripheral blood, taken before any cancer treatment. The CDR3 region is CASSFVQSSYNEQFF. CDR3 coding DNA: TGTGCCAGCAGCTTCGTTCAGAGCTCCTACAATGAGCAGTTCTTC.